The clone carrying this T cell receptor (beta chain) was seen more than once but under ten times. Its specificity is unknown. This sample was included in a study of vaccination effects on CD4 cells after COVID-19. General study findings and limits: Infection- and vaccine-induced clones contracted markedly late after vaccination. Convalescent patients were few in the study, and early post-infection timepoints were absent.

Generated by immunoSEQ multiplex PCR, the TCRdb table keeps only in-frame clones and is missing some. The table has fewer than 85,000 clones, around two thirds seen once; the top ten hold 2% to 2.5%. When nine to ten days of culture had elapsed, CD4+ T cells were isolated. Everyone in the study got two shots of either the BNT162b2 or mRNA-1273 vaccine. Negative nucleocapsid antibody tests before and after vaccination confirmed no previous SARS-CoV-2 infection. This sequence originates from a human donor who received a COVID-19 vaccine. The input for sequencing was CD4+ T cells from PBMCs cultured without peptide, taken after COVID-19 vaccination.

CDR3 region: CASSQGQSGANVLTF. As DNA, the CDR3 is TGTGCCAGCAGCCAAGGACAGTCTGGGGCCAACGTCCTGACTTTC. The genes are TRBV3-1 (or the pseudogene TRBV3-2) and TRBJ2-6; maybe TRBD1 (5 bases). This CDR3 comprises 15 residues. Trimming stripped 1 base from V and 1 base from J, with 5 bases between. CDR1 is LGHDT and CDR2 is YNNKEL in the germline V gene (reference sequence).